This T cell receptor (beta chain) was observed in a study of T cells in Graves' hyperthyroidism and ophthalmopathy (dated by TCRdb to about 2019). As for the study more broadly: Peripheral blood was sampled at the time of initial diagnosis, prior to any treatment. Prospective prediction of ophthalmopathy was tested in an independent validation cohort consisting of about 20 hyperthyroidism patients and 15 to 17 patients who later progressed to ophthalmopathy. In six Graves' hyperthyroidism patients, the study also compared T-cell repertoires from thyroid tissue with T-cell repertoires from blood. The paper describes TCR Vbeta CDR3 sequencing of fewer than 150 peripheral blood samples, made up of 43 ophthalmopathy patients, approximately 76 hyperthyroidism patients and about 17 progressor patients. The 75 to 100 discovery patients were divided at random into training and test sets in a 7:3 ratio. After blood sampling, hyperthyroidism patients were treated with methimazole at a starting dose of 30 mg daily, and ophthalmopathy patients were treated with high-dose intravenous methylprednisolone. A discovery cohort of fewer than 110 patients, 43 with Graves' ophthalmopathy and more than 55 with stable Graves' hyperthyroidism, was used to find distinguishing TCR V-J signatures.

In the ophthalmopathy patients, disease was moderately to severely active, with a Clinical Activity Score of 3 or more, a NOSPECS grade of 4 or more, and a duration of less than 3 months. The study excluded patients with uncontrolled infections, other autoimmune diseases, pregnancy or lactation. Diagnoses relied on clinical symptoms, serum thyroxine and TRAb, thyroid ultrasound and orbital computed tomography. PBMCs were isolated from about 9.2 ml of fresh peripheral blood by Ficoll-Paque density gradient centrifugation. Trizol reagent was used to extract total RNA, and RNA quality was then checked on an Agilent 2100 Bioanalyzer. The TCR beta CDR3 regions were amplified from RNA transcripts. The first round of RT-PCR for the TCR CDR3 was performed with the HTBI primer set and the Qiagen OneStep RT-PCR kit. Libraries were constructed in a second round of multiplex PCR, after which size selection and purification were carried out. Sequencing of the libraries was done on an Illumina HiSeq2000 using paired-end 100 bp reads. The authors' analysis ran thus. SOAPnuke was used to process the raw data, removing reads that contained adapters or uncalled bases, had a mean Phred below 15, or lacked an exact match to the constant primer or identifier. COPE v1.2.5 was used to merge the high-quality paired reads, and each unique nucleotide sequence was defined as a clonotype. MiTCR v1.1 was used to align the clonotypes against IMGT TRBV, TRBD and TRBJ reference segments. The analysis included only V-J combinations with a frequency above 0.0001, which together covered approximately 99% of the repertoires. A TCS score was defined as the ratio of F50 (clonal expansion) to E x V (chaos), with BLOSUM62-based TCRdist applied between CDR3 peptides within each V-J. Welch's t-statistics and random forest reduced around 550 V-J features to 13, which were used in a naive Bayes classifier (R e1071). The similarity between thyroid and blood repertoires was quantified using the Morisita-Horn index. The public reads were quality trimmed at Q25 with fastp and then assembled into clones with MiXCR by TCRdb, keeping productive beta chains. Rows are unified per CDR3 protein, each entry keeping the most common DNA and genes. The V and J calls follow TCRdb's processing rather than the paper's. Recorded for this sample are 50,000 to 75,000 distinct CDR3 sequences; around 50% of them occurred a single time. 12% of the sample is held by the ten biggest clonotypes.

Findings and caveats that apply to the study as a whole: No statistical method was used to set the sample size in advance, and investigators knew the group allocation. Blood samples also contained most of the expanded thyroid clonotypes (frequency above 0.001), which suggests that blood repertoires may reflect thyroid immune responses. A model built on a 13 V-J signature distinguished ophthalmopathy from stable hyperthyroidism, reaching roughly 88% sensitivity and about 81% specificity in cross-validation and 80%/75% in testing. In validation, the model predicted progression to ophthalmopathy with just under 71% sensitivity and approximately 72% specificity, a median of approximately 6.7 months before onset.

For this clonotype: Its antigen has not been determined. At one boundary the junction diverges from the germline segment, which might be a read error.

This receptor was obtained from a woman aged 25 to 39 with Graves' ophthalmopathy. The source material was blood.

The DNA sequence is given as TGCAGTGCTAGCCGACACAGTAACAAAGAGACCCGGTACTTC. It translates as CSASRHSNKETRYF. The receptor chain draws on TRBV20-1 and TRBJ2-5; no D gene is confidently identified. CDR1 is given as DFQATT and CDR2 as SNEGSKA, both from the germline V gene (reference sequence). From the cysteine up to the phenylalanine, the CDR3 has a length of 14 residues. This entry keeps only the CDR3 DNA: 42 bases, framed from base 1.